The 13 T cell receptor beta chains presented below share a single source sample, sequenced in a study of blood T cell repertoires in COVID-19. Assay used: immunoSEQ multiplex PCR; TCRdb lists only in-frame clones, some missing. This table holds some 80,000 clones, 80% to 90% found once. The sequenced material came from peripheral blood. These TCRs come from a human donor in a cohort sampled during active COVID-19.

This chain uses TRBV5-1 with TRBJ2-7; TRBD2 agrees at 11 bases. V lost 4 bases and J lost 6; bases outside the gene matches: 12. The CDR3 sequence is 16 residues long. Germline CDR1 reads SGHRS; CDR2 reads YFSETQ. The CDR3: CASSPGALAGGGEQYF. The CDR3 nucleotides read TGCGCCAGCAGCCCGGGGGCCCTAGCGGGAGGAGGCGAGCAGTACTTC.

The chain links TRBV27 to TRBJ2-7; 10 bases are shared with TRBD1. The CDR3 totals 15 residues. Per germline, CDR1 MNHEY and CDR2 SMNVEV (reference sequence). V dropped 7 bases and J dropped 2; count of bases not matched to a gene: 8. CDR3 amino acids: CASTIRDRGTYEQYF. In DNA form, the CDR3 reads TGTGCCAGCACCATCCGGGACAGGGGCACCTACGAGCAGTACTTC.

The chain links TRBV5-1 to TRBJ2-3; D call uncertain. CDR3 length: 15 residues. Per the germline V gene, CDR1 is SGHRS and CDR2 is YFSETQ. Trimming left V 0 bases short and J 3 bases short, with 11 bases between. The CDR3 protein is CASSLDAVITDTQYF. As DNA, the CDR3 is TGCGCCAGCAGCTTGGATGCGGTTATAACAGATACGCAGTATTTT. Using reference TRBV5-1 and TRBJ2-3 for the parts outside the CDR3, the full variable domain is KAGVTQTPRYLIKTRGQQVTLSCSPISGHRSVSWYQQTPGQGLQFLFEYFSETQRNKGNFPGRFSGRQFSNSRSEMNVSTLELGDSALYLCASSLDAVITDTQYFGPGTRLTVL.

V gene TRBV28 combines with J gene TRBJ2-7; TRBD1 aligns across 9 bases. CDR3 length: 14 amino acids. With V trimmed by 7 bases and J by 7 bases, 11 bases remained unmatched. Germline loops: CDR1 MDHEN, CDR2 SYDVKM. The CDR3 DNA reads TGTGCCAGCAACCCCGGGACAGGGAATCCGGAGCAGTACTTC. Translating gives CASNPGTGNPEQYF.

V and J are TRBV7-3 and TRBJ2-2; no definite D call. The germline V gene encodes CDR1 SGHTA and CDR2 FQGTGA. V was trimmed by 8 bases and J by 4 bases, leaving 11 bases between them. The CDR3 runs 13 residues. This chain's CDR3 is CASGRSGTGELFF. In nucleotides, the CDR3 is TGTGCCAGCGGCCGTTCGGGCACCGGGGAGCTGTTTTTT.

The gene calls are TRBV5-6 and TRBJ1-1, with 9 bases aligning to TRBD1. V shed 4 bases and J 1 base; nucleotides not matched to a gene: 8. Germline lookup yields CDR1 SGHDT and CDR2 YYEEEE. This CDR3 has 16 residues. The CDR3 sequence: CASSPGQGKSNTEAFF. In DNA form, the CDR3 reads TGTGCCAGCAGCCCGGGACAGGGTAAGTCGAACACTGAAGCTTTCTTT.

The CDR3 loop is CASKTGVGGYTF. CDR3 DNA: TGTGCCAGCAAAACAGGGGTAGGTGGCTACACCTTC. The chain uses TRBV28 and TRBJ1-2; 7 bases agree with TRBD1. V trimming: 7 bases; J trimming: 7 bases; junction bases outside the gene matches: 6. Germline CDR1 reads MDHEN; CDR2 reads SYDVKM. The CDR3 sequence is 12 residues long.

The table lists this clone with a count of one. J is TRBJ2-7 and V is TRBV4-1; tentative D call: TRBD2 (5 bases). V was shortened by 2 bases and J by 1 base, with 9 bases between the two germline ends. Per the germline V gene, CDR1 is MGHRA and CDR2 is YSYEKL. This CDR3 has 14 residues. CDR3 in amino acids: CASSQPRRSYEQYF. In nucleotides, the CDR3 is TGCGCCAGCAGCCAACCTAGGAGGTCCTACGAGCAGTACTTC.

V gene TRBV28 combines with J gene TRBJ2-7, with a tentative D call TRBD2 (6 bases). The CDR3 has 16 residues. V gave up 6 bases and J gave up 3 bases, with 21 bases separating them. The germline CDR1 and CDR2 sequences are MDHEN and SYDVKM. CDR3 nucleotide sequence: TGTGCCAGCAGACTCGGCACCGGGACGGACTACTACGAGCAGTACTTC. It codes for CASRLGTGTDYYEQYF.

This clone was seen once. The genes are TRBV28 and TRBJ2-5; D perhaps matches TRBD1 (6 bases). The CDR3 is made up of 14 amino acids. V shed 2 bases and J shed 2 bases, with 9 bases lying between them. The germline V gene encodes CDR1 MDHEN and CDR2 SYDVKM. DNA of the CDR3: TGTGCCAGCAGTTTACCCCAGGGGCAAGAGACCCAGTACTTC. Translation: CASSLPQGQETQYF.

The J gene is TRBJ2-5, the V gene TRBV24-1; D might be TRBD2 (5 bases). V was pared by 2 bases and J by 5 bases, with 14 bases between. Germline-derived CDR1 and CDR2 are KGHDR and SFDVKD. The CDR3 is 15 amino acids. In DNA, the CDR3 is TGTGCCACCAGTGATTCCCGAGTGCTAGCTGAGACCCAGTACTTC. Residues: CATSDSRVLAETQYF.

This chain uses TRBV5-5 with TRBJ2-7; TRBD1 matches at 9 bases. The CDR3 length is 14 residues. Germline V gives CDR1 SGHKS, CDR2 YYEKEE (reference sequence). The V and J ends lost 1 base and 4 bases, in that order; junction bases with no gene match: 3. The CDR3, as DNA: TGTGCCAGCAGCTTGACAGGGGGCGCTTACGAGCAGTACTTC. It is translated as CASSLTGGAYEQYF.

The chain uses TRBV3-1 (or the pseudogene TRBV3-2) and TRBJ1-1; D gene ambiguous. The V end was cut by 0 bases, the J end by 5 bases, with 7 bases between. Germline V gene lookup returns CDR1 LGHDT and CDR2 YNNKEL (reference sequence). The CDR3 has 13 amino acids. CDR3 DNA sequence: TGTGCCAGCAGCCAAGACGGCGGGACTGAAGCTTTCTTT. Its protein is CASSQDGGTEAFF.